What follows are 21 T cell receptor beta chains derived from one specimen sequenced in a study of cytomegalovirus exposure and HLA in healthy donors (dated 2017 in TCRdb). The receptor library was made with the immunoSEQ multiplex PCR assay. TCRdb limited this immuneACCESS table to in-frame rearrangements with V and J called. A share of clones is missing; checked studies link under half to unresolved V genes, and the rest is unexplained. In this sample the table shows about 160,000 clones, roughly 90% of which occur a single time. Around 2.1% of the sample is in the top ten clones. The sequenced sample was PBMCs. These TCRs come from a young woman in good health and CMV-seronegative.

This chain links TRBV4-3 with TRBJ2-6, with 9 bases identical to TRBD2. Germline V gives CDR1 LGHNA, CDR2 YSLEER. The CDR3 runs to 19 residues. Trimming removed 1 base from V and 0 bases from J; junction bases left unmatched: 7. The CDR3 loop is CASSQGSSGTFSGANVLTF. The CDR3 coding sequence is TGCGCCAGCAGCCAAGGGTCTAGCGGGACGTTCTCTGGGGCCAACGTCCTGACTTTC.

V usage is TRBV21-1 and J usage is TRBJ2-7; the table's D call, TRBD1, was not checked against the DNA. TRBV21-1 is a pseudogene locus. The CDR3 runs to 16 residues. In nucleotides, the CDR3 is TGTGCCAGCAGCAAAGGGGGGGACAGGGGACGCTACGAGCAGTACTTC. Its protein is CASSKGGDRGRYEQYF.

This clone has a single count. The CDR3 here is CASSVDWGLETQYF. The CDR3 bases are TGTGCCAGCAGCGTAGATTGGGGGCTTGAGACCCAGTACTTC. The V gene is TRBV9, the J gene TRBJ2-5; perhaps TRBD1 as D (6 bases). This CDR3 has 14 amino acids. Germline assignment: CDR1 SGDLS and CDR2 YYNGEE. With 0 bases removed from V and 5 bases from J, the gap between germline ends came to 11 bases.

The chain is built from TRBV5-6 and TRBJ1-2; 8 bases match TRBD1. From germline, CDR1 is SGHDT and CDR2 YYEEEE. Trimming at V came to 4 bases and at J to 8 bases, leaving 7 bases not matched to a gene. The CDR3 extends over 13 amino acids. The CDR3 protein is CASSANRGEGYTF. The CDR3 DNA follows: TGTGCCAGCAGCGCCAACAGGGGGGAAGGCTACACCTTC. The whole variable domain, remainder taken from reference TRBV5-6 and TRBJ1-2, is DAGVTQSPTHLIKTRGQQVTLRCSPKSGHDTVSWYQQALGQGPQFIFQYYEEEERQRGNFPDRFSGHQFPNYSSELNVNALLLGDSALYLCASSANRGEGYTFGSGTRLTVV.

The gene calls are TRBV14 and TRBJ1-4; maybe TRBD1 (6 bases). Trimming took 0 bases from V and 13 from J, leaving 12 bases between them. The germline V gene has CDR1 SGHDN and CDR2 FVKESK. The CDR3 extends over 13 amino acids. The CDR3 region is CASSQDGGLRLFF. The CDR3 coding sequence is TGTGCCAGCAGCCAAGACGGGGGGCTTAGACTGTTTTTT. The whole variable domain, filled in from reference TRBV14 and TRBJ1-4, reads EAGVTQFPSHSVIEKGQTVTLRCDPISGHDNLYWYRRVMGKEIKFLLHFVKESKQDESGMPNNRFLAERTGGTYSTLKVQPAELEDSGVYFCASSQDGGLRLFFGSGTQLSVL.

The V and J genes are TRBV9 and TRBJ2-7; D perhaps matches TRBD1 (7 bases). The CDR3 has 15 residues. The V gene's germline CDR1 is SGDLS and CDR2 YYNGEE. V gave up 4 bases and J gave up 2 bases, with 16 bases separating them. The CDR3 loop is CASSLGGQLTYEQYF. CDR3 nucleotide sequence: TGTGCCAGCAGCCTCGGGGGACAGTTGACCTACGAGCAGTACTTC.

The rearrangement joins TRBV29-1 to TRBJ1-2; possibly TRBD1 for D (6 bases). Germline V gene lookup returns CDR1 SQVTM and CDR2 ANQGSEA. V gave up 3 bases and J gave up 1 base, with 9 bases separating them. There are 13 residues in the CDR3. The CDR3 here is CSVDTGLNYGYTF. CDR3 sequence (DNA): TGCAGCGTTGATACAGGGCTTAACTATGGCTACACCTTC.

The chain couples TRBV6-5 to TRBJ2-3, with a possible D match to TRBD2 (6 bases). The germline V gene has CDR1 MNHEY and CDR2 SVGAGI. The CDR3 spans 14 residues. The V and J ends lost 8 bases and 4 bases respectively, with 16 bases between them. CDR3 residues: CASERGGKADTQYF. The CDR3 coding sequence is TGTGCCAGCGAGCGTGGCGGGAAGGCAGATACGCAGTATTTT.

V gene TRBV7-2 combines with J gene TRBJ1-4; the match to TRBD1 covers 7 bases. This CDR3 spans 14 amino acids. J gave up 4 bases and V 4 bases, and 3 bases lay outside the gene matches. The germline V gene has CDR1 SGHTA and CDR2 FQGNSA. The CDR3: CASSSGQVNEKLFF. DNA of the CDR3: TGTGCCAGCAGCTCAGGACAGGTTAATGAAAAACTGTTTTTT.

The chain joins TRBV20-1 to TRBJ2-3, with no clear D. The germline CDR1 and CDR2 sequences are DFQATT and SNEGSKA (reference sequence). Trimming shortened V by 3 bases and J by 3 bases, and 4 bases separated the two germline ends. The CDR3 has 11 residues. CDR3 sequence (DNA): TGCAGTGCTAGCCCAACAGATACGCAGTATTTT. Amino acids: CSASPTDTQYF.

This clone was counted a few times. The DNA for the CDR3 is TGTGCCAGCAGCCCCCCGGACAGGGGGAGGAAAGCTTTCTTT. It codes for CASSPPDRGRKAFF. This sequence joins TRBV7-9 and TRBJ1-1; 10 bases agree with TRBD1. The V and J ends lost 5 bases and 9 bases, in that order; junction bases with no gene match: 9. Per germline, CDR1 SEHNR and CDR2 FQNEAQ (reference sequence). The CDR3 is 14 residues long.

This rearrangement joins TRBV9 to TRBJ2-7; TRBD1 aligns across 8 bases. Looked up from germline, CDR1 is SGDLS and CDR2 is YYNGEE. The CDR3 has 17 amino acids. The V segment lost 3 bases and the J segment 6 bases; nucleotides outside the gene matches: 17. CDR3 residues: CASSAQGTGLNKVEQYF. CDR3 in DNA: TGTGCCAGCAGCGCACAAGGGACAGGTCTAAACAAGGTCGAGCAGTACTTC.

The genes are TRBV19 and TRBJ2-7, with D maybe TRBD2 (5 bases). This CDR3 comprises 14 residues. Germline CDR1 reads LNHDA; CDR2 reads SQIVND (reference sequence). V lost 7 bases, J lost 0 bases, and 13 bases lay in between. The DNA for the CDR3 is TGTGCCAGTAAGGGTCGGGAAGACTCCTACGAGCAGTACTTC. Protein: CASKGREDSYEQYF.

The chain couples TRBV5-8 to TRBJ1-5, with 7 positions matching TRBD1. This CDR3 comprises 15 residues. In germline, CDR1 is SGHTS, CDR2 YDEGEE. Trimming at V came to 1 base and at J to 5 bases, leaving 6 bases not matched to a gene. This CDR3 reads CASSLIGTAYQPQHF. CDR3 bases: TGTGCCAGCAGCTTGATAGGGACAGCTTATCAGCCCCAGCATTTT.

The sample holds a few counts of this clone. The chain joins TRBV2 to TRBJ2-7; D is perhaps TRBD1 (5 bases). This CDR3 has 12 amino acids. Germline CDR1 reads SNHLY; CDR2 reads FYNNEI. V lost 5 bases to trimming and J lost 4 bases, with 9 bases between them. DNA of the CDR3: TGTGCCAGCAGTCCAGGGATTTACGAGCAGTACTTC. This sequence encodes CASSPGIYEQYF.

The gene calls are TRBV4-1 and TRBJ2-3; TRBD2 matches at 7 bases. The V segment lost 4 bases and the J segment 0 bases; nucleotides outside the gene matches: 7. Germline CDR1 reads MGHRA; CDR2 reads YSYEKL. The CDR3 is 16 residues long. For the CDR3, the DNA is TGCGCCAGCAGCCTTCTTTCGGGGGGAAGCACAGATACGCAGTATTTT. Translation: CASSLLSGGSTDTQYF.

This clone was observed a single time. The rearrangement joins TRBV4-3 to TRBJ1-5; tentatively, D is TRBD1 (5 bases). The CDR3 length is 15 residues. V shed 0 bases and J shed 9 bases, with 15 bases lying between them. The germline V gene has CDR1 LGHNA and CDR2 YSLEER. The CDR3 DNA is TGCGCCAGCAGCCAAGATCGGGGGTTCGGGGCGCCCCAGCATTTT. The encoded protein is CASSQDRGFGAPQHF.

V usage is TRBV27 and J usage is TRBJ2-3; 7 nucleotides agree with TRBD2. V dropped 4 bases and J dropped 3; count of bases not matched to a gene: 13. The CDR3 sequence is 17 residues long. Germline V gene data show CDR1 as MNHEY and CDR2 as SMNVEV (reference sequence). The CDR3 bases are TGTGCCAGCAGTTCGGTCTTCGTGGCGGGAGCTACAGATACGCAGTATTTT. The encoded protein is CASSSVFVAGATDTQYF.

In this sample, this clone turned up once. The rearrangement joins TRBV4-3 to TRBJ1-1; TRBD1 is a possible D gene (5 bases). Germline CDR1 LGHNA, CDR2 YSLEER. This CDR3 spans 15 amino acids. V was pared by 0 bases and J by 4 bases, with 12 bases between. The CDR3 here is CASSQEREGTTEAFF. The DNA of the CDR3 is TGCGCCAGCAGCCAAGAGCGGGAAGGGACCACTGAAGCTTTCTTT.

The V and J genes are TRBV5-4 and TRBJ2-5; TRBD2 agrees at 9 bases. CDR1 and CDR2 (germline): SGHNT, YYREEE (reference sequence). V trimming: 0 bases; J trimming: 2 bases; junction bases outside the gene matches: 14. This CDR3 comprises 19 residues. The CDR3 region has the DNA TGTGCCAGCAGCTTGGATCTTGTGATGTCTAGCGGGGTTCAAGAGACCCAGTACTTC. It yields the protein CASSLDLVMSSGVQETQYF.

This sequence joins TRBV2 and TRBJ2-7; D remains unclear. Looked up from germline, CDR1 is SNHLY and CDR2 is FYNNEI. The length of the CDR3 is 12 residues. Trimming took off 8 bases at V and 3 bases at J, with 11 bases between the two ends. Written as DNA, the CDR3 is TGTGCCAGCCGCCATACAAACTACGAGCAGTACTTC. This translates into CASRHTNYEQYF.